The 23 T cell receptor beta chains reported below all come from one sample, sequenced in a study of tumor and adjacent non-tumor tissue in lung cancer. The library came from three nested PCR rounds adapted from ARM-PCR protocols. TCRdb analysed the multiplex PCR reads with MiXCR anew, one entry per CDR3 protein. The table lists approximately 79,000 distinct CDR3 sequences, around 76% of them singletons. RNA was extracted from bulk tissue without any cell sorting. The normal lung tissue was taken more than 3 cm from the tumor edge. Sequencing used distant non-tumor lung tissue. The receptors shown here come from a man between 65 and 80 years old with non-small cell lung cancer.

V and J are TRBV11-2 and TRBJ2-1; TRBD1 aligns across 10 bases. The CDR3 sequence is 16 residues long. Per the germline V gene, CDR1 is SGHAT and CDR2 is FQNNGV. The V gene end was trimmed by 4 bases and the J gene end by 13 bases; junction bases not matched to a gene: 16. This chain's CDR3 is CASSSVGTGDISEQFF. In DNA, the CDR3 is TGTGCCAGCAGCTCGGTCGGGACAGGGGATATCAGTGAACAGTTCTTC.

Points on this clonotype: The conserved phenylalanine or tryptophan normally closing the CDR3 is absent here, so this likely arose from a read error. This chain uses TRBV11-2 with TRBJ2-7; the D gene is possibly TRBD1 (7 bases). Germline CDR1 SGHAT, CDR2 FQNNGV. This CDR3 is 15 amino acids long. The CDR3: CANSLDQGGRCEQYI. The DNA for the CDR3 is TGTGCCAACAGCTTAGACCAGGGGGGCAGGTGCGAGCAGTACATC.

As concerns this clonotype: One junction end disagrees with the germline gene, perhaps due to a read error. The chain uses TRBV6-5 and TRBJ2-6; 11 positions agree with TRBD1. The CDR3 has 17 residues. Germline-derived CDR1 and CDR2 are MNHEY and SVGAGI. CDR3 protein: CVSRFGTGGSGANVLTF. CDR3 nucleotides: TGTGTCAGCAGATTCGGGACAGGGGGCTCTGGGGCCAACGTCCTGACTTTC.

The chain employs TRBV6-1 and TRBJ2-1; the match to TRBD2 covers 8 bases. The CDR3 length is 14 residues. Germline V gene data show CDR1 as MNHNS and CDR2 as SASEGT. With V trimmed by 6 bases and J by 15 bases, 16 bases remained unmatched. The CDR3: CASRAWDMGLGRFF. The CDR3 DNA follows: TGTGCCAGCAGGGCCTGGGACATGGGACTAGGGCGGTTCTTC.

This clonotype was detected a few times. The junction shows a germline mismatch at one end, possibly a read error. The V gene is TRBV28, the J gene TRBJ2-6, with TRBD1 as a possible D gene (6 bases). Germline CDR1 MDHEN, CDR2 SYDVKM. CDR3 length: 16 amino acids. CDR3 bases: TGCGCCAGCGGTTCTCTCAGGGGCCCTGGGGCCAACGTCCTGACTTTC. It specifies CASGSLRGPGANVLTF.

Concerning this clonotype itself: One end of the junction is discordant with germline, which a read error may explain. The J gene is TRBJ2-5, the V gene TRBV11-2; 7 bases fit TRBD1. The germline V gene has CDR1 SGHAT and CDR2 FQNNGV. The CDR3 has 17 amino acids. CDR3 protein: CTSSLALAGGTQETQYF. The CDR3 DNA reads TGTACCAGCAGCTTAGCGTTAGCAGGGGGTACTCAAGAGACCCAGTACTTC.

This clonotype has at least ten counts. At one end, the junction sequence differs from germline, possibly due to a read error. This chain joins TRBV11-3 and TRBJ1-1; D is undetermined. This CDR3 has 16 amino acids. CDR1 SGHNT and CDR2 YENEEA come from the germline V gene. This CDR3 is CASSLRERNMKTEALF. CDR3 nucleotides: TGTGCCAGCAGCTTAAGGGAAAGAAACATGAAAACTGAAGCTTTATTT.

Remarks on this clonotype: The conserved final phenylalanine or tryptophan is absent from the CDR3, which likely points to a read error. The chain recombines TRBV6-5 with TRBJ1-2; the D is unclear. Germline V gives CDR1 MNHEY, CDR2 SVGAGI. This CDR3 is built from 16 residues. The CDR3 DNA follows: TGTGCCAGCAGTTACTCGCACAGACCCGCTAACTATTGCTACACCTCT. Its translation is CASSYSHRPANYCYTS.

In this sample, this clonotype turned up once. A single base separates this from a much larger clone, so it may be a read error. CDR3 nucleotides: TGTGCCAGCAGTTTGGCCGGGGGGGGTGGCTACACCTTC. It translates to CASSLAGGGGYTF. The chain couples TRBV28 to TRBJ1-2; tentative D call: TRBD1 (5 bases). Trimming cost V 3 bases and J 7 bases, with 12 bases left between them. CDR3 size: 13 residues. Per the germline V gene, CDR1 is MDHEN and CDR2 is SYDVKM.

The gene calls are TRBV6-2 or TRBV6-3 and TRBJ2-1; D possibly uses TRBD1 or TRBD2 (5 bases each). Germline V gene data show CDR1 as MNHEY and CDR2 as SVGEGT. CDR3 size: 15 residues. DNA of the CDR3: TGTGTTAGCAGTCGGGGTGGGCCAGGGATCAATGAGCAGTTCTTC. It specifies CVSSRGGPGINEQFF.

For this clonotype: A read error may explain this, as a much larger clone is one base away. This rearrangement joins TRBV2 to TRBJ2-7; D is possibly TRBD1 (6 bases). The V end lost 10 bases, the J end lost 4 bases, and 20 bases lay between the germline ends. The CDR3 has 14 residues. In germline, CDR1 is SNHLY, CDR2 FYNNEI. The CDR3 spells CATTEDRLDYEQYF. The CDR3 region has the DNA TGTGCCACGACCGAAGACAGGCTTGATTACGAGCAGTACTTC.

Note on this clonotype: Since no conserved phenylalanine or tryptophan closes the CDR3, a read error is the likely cause. The rearrangement links TRBV20-1 to TRBJ1-4; the D is unclear. The V end was cut by 2 bases, the J end by 8 bases, with 12 bases between. The length of the CDR3 is 13 residues. Germline CDR1 is DFQATT and CDR2 is SNEGSKA (reference sequence). The CDR3 region has the DNA TGCAGTGCTAGATATGCGGTAGAAGAAAAACTGTTTATT. Translated, it gives CSARYAVEEKLFI.

To note about this clonotype: A much larger clone lies a single base off, so this may be a read error. The chain links TRBV20-1 to TRBJ1-2; D is undetermined. CDR3 size: 15 residues. Germline V gene data show CDR1 as DFQATT and CDR2 as SNEGSKA (reference sequence). This CDR3 is CSVRLPSDEGYGYTF. The CDR3 DNA reads TGCAGTGTTAGACTTCCTTCCGACGAAGGCTATGGCTACACCTTC.

In regard to this clonotype: Here the CDR3 omits its conserved ending phenylalanine or tryptophan, so a read error is the likely source. This chain links TRBV10-3 with TRBJ1-1, with TRBD1 as a possible D gene (6 bases). The CDR3 spans 15 residues. CDR1 ENHRY and CDR2 SYGVKD come from the germline V gene. CDR3 coding DNA: TGTACCATCAGTGAGCCTCAGGGGCAGGACACTGAAGCTTTCTAT. This sequence encodes CTISEPQGQDTEAFY.

This clonotype was observed many times. V gene TRBV13 combines with J gene TRBJ2-7; D might be TRBD2 (6 bases). Germline V CDR1 and CDR2: PRHDT, FYEKMQ (reference sequence). The CDR3 loop spans 16 amino acids. Trimming cost V 5 bases and J 1 base, with 18 bases left between them. This CDR3 reads CASSPYMRDGSYEQYF. The DNA of the CDR3 is TGTGCCAGCAGCCCCTATATGCGGGACGGTTCCTACGAGCAGTACTTC. The variable domain in full, with the rest retrieved from reference TRBV13 and TRBJ2-7, is AAGVIQSPRHLIKEKRETATLKCYPIPRHDTVYWYQQGPGQDPQFLISFYEKMQSDKGSIPDRFSAQQFSDYHSELNMSSLELGDSALYFCASSPYMRDGSYEQYFGPGTRLTVT.

Regarding this clonotype: One end of the junction varies from germline; a read error may be responsible. This rearrangement joins TRBV11-1 to TRBJ1-6; D remains ambiguous. The CDR3 sequence is 12 residues long. CDR1 and CDR2 from the germline V gene are SGHAT and FQDESV (reference sequence). Written as DNA, the CDR3 is TGTGCCAGCAGCTTGGTTCGTTCACACCTCCACTTT. Translating it yields CASSLVRSHLHF.

V usage is TRBV7-9 and J usage is TRBJ2-7, with D tentatively TRBD1 (7 bases). Looked up from germline, CDR1 is SEHNR and CDR2 is FQNEAQ (reference sequence). The V and J ends lost 1 base and 5 bases respectively, with 12 bases between them. CDR3 length equals 14 residues. Here the CDR3 DNA reads TGTGCCAGCAGCTTAGACTCCAGGGGGGACGAGCAGTACTTC. The encoded protein is CASSLDSRGDEQYF.

About this clonotype itself: This CDR3 is missing its conserved last phenylalanine or tryptophan, likely due to a read error. The gene calls are TRBV20-1 and TRBJ1-2; D is perhaps TRBD1 (6 bases). CDR1 DFQATT and CDR2 SNEGSKA come from the germline V gene (reference sequence). Trimming removed 4 bases at V and 7 bases at J, with 16 bases between. The CDR3 runs to 13 residues. Written as DNA, the CDR3 is TGCAGTGCTAAAACAGGGTGCGCACCTGGCTACACCTCC. Encoded protein: CSAKTGCAPGYTS.

With regard to this clonotype: At one end the junction does not follow the germline gene, possibly because of a read error. The V gene is TRBV29-1, the J gene TRBJ2-3, with D perhaps TRBD1 (8 bases). This CDR3 spans 17 amino acids. CDR1 and CDR2 from the germline V gene are SQVTM and ANQGSEA. The CDR3 DNA sequence: TGCAGCTTACTCCCATATGTCACAGGGGGGGAAACAGAAACGCAGTATTTT. It codes for CSLLPYVTGGETETQYF.

The count of this clonotype is one. The final CDR3 position lacks the conserved phenylalanine or tryptophan, pointing to a likely read error. V is TRBV20-1 and J is TRBJ2-1; D unclear. Germline V CDR1 and CDR2: DFQATT, SNEGSKA (reference sequence). The CDR3 is made up of 13 amino acids. The CDR3 reads CSAEPPWYNEQFS. CDR3 in DNA: TGCAGTGCCGAGCCTCCGTGGTACAATGAACAGTTCTCC.

This clonotype was seen repeatedly, ten times or more. The chain uses TRBV28 and TRBJ1-1; 12 bases align to TRBD1. This CDR3 has 16 amino acids. Unmatched junction bases numbered 5, after V lost 2 bases and J lost 4 bases. Looked up from germline, CDR1 is MDHEN and CDR2 is SYDVKM. The CDR3 DNA follows: TGTGCCAGCAGTTTAACGGGACAGGGGGCGATCACTGAAGCTTTCTTT. Its protein product is CASSLTGQGAITEAFF. The full variable domain, with the rest looked up from reference TRBV28 and TRBJ1-1, is DVKVTQSSRYLVKRTGEKVFLECVQDMDHENMFWYRQDPGLGLRLIYFSYDVKMKEKGDIPEGYSVSREKKERFSLILESASTNQTSMYLCASSLTGQGAITEAFFGQGTRLTVV.

Points on this clonotype: One junction end disagrees with the germline gene, perhaps due to a read error. The chain is built from TRBV6-2 or TRBV6-3 and TRBJ2-3; no reliable D call. CDR3 size: 15 residues. CDR1 and CDR2 from the germline V gene are MNHEY and SVGEGT. The CDR3 DNA sequence: TGTGCCAGCACTTACTCACCCAGCCGTGGGGATACGCAGTATTTT. This translates into CASTYSPSRGDTQYF.

A remark on this clonotype: The junction departs from germline at one end; a sequencing error may be responsible. V gene TRBV4-3 combines with J gene TRBJ1-2, with D hard to call. This CDR3 comprises 14 residues. The germline CDR1 and CDR2 sequences are LGHNA and YSLEER. The CDR3 region is CVSSLDVGGDGYTF. CDR3 bases: TGTGTCAGCAGCCTAGATGTGGGAGGAGATGGCTACACCTTC.